The 20 T cell receptor beta chains below all came from one sample that was sequenced in a study of T cell repertoires in cytomegalovirus infection. Using its own MiXCR run on the reads, TCRdb lists one record per CDR3 protein. The repertoire holds approximately 500,000 distinct CDR3 sequences, with about 17% as singletons. Sequenced sample: CD8+ T cells from PBMCs. These receptor sequences come from a human donor in good health (CMV status not recorded). Some clones in this sample may be carry-over from other donors' samples.

This clonotype was observed many times. V gene TRBV4-1 combines with J gene TRBJ2-7, with TRBD1 as a possible D gene (6 bases). This CDR3 spans 16 amino acids. Trimming left V 0 bases short and J 2 bases short, with 14 bases between. CDR1 MGHRA and CDR2 YSYEKL come from the germline V gene. This chain's CDR3 is CASSQDPGHPPYEQYF. CDR3 DNA: TGCGCCAGCAGCCAAGACCCGGGACACCCACCCTACGAGCAGTACTTC.

The chain's CDR3 is CASSEGQGTTYEQYF. The CDR3 DNA is TGTGCCAGCAGTGAAGGACAGGGTACCACCTACGAGCAGTACTTC. The V gene is TRBV6-1, the J gene TRBJ2-7; 7 nucleotides agree with TRBD1. This CDR3 has 15 residues. Germline V gives CDR1 MNHNS, CDR2 SASEGT. V trimming: 1 base; J trimming: 2 bases; junction bases outside the gene matches: 5.

Of note for this clonotype: At one end the junction does not follow the germline gene, possibly because of a read error. The V call is TRBV29-1, the J call TRBJ2-7; 8 bases line up with TRBD1. Germline lookup yields CDR1 SQVTM and CDR2 ANQGSEA. The CDR3 length is 12 residues. In DNA form, the CDR3 reads TGCAGCGTAGAAGCAGGGGGCGAGGAGCAGTACTTC. It yields the protein CSVEAGGEEQYF.

This clonotype came up many times. V usage is TRBV12-3 or TRBV12-4 and J usage is TRBJ2-7; D gene unclear. CDR3 size: 13 residues. V lost 3 bases and J lost 3, with 9 bases in between. DNA of the CDR3: TGTGCCAGCAGTTTGGCGGACCGCTACGAGCAGTACTTC. Translation gives CASSLADRYEQYF.

This clonotype was observed a few times. The V call is TRBV19, the J call TRBJ2-7, with TRBD2 as a possible D gene (7 bases). This CDR3 region has 17 residues. Trimming left V 4 bases short and J 1 base short, with 20 bases between. The germline V gene encodes CDR1 LNHDA and CDR2 SQIVND (reference sequence). CDR3 nucleotides: TGTGCCAGTAGTAGAGAACGTTCGGGGGGCTTTTCCTACGAGCAGTACTTC. This codes for CASSRERSGGFSYEQYF.

This chain links TRBV27 with TRBJ2-7; D may be TRBD2 (6 bases). Trimming removed 2 bases from V and 7 bases from J, with 15 bases in between. Germline loops: CDR1 MNHEY, CDR2 SMNVEV (reference sequence). This CDR3 is 14 amino acids long. The chain's CDR3 is CASSLKGTLREQYF. In DNA, the CDR3 is TGTGCCAGCAGTTTAAAAGGGACTCTAAGGGAGCAGTACTTC.

The V call is TRBV6-2 or TRBV6-3, the J call TRBJ2-1, with D unclear. This CDR3 contains 17 residues. Trimming stripped 4 bases from V and 4 bases from J, with 20 bases between. Per germline, CDR1 MNHEY and CDR2 SVGEGT. DNA of the CDR3: TGTGCCAGCAGTTCCCACGCCTATTCTCCCGGTTACAATGAGCAGTTCTTC. Its protein is CASSSHAYSPGYNEQFF.

The chain uses TRBV28 and TRBJ1-5, with 7 bases lining up with TRBD1. V was clipped by 3 bases and J by 0 bases; unmatched bases: 5. Germline lookup yields CDR1 MDHEN and CDR2 SYDVKM. This CDR3 spans 16 amino acids. CDR3 bases: TGTGCCAGCAGTTTCGGCCGACAGGGTAGCAATCAGCCCCAGCATTTT. It codes for CASSFGRQGSNQPQHF.

This clonotype was recorded a few times. The J gene is TRBJ2-5, the V gene TRBV20-1; TRBD2 matches at 9 bases. J gave up 4 bases and V 0 bases, and 9 bases lay outside the gene matches. This CDR3 spans 16 amino acids. Germline values: CDR1 DFQATT, CDR2 SNEGSKA (reference sequence). The CDR3 spells CSARDLREGGLETQYF. As DNA, the CDR3 is TGCAGTGCTAGAGATTTGCGGGAGGGGGGCTTAGAGACCCAGTACTTC.

This chain uses TRBV4-2 with TRBJ2-5; D might be TRBD2 (5 bases). Germline CDR1 is LGHNA and CDR2 is YNFKEQ. Trimming cost V 0 bases and J 4 bases, with 12 bases left between them. The CDR3 totals 15 residues. CDR3 residues: CASSQDPGSRETQYF. The CDR3 nucleotides read TGTGCCAGCAGCCAAGATCCGGGGAGCCGAGAGACCCAGTACTTC.

With respect to this clonotype: This sequence may be a read error, since a much larger clone differs from it by one base. The V gene is TRBV27, the J gene TRBJ2-2, with D tentatively TRBD1 or TRBD2 (5 bases each). The germline gives CDR1 MNHEY, CDR2 SMNVEV (reference sequence). The CDR3 totals 18 residues. V was cut by 6 bases and J by 2 bases, with 22 bases left in between. In nucleotides, the CDR3 is TGTGCCAGCAGACAACTACCGGGACCCCAAATAAACACCGGGGAGCTGTTTTTT. Amino acids: CASRQLPGPQINTGELFF.

This clonotype was seen at least ten times. The chain combines TRBV12-5 with TRBJ2-7; D is uncertain. Germline loops: CDR1 LGHNT, CDR2 FRNRAP. V dropped 7 bases and J dropped 6 bases, with 10 bases sitting between them. This CDR3 contains 11 residues. For the CDR3, the DNA is TGTGCTAGTGCCTTAGGGCTCGAGCAGTACTTC. Protein sequence: CASALGLEQYF.

This clonotype was seen more than once but under ten times. This chain uses TRBV4-1 with TRBJ2-7; 9 nucleotides align to TRBD1. From germline, CDR1 is MGHRA and CDR2 YSYEKL. The CDR3 sequence is 17 residues long. The V gene end was trimmed by 3 bases and the J gene end by 3 bases; junction bases not matched to a gene: 12. CDR3 amino acids: CASSQRLPGQGVYEQYF. The CDR3 DNA reads as TGCGCCAGCAGCCAGAGGTTACCGGGACAGGGAGTCTACGAGCAGTACTTC.

This clonotype was found many times. The chain is built from TRBV7-2 and TRBJ2-7; TRBD2 agrees at 11 bases. Germline loops: CDR1 SGHTA, CDR2 FQGNSA. Germline trimming cut 0 bases from V and 4 bases from J; bases unmatched to any gene: 17. The CDR3 sequence is 20 residues long. The CDR3 DNA reads as TGTGCCAGCAGCTTAGCGCCTACTAGCGGGAGATCCCCTACACCATACGAGCAGTACTTC. It codes for CASSLAPTSGRSPTPYEQYF.

This clonotype was seen repeatedly, ten times or more. The rearrangement uses TRBV6-1 and TRBJ1-6; D gene uncertain. The CDR3 spans 16 residues. V was cut by 0 bases and J by 0 bases, with 6 bases left in between. Germline V lookup: CDR1 MNHNS, CDR2 SASEGT. The CDR3 DNA reads TGTGCCAGCAGTGAAGCAGGGAGCTCCTATAATTCACCCCTCCACTTT. Translating it yields CASSEAGSSYNSPLHF.

This chain joins TRBV29-1 and TRBJ2-7; 8 bases agree with TRBD1. Losses at the gene ends were 7 bases for V and 6 bases for J; bases not matched to a gene: 11. This CDR3 is built from 13 residues. The V gene's germline CDR1 is SQVTM and CDR2 ANQGSEA. The CDR3 DNA follows: TGCAGCGCCCAGGGGGCGCAGACGCTCGAGCAGTACTTC. Encoded protein: CSAQGAQTLEQYF.

J is TRBJ2-4 and V is TRBV6-5; D is undetermined. The CDR3 covers 14 residues. V was clipped by 6 bases and J by 0 bases, with 9 bases between them. CDR1 is MNHEY and CDR2 is SVGAGI in the germline V gene. DNA for the CDR3: TGTGCCAGCAGCGCGGAGCTAGCCAAAAACATTCAGTACTTC. It translates to CASSAELAKNIQYF.

Of note for this clonotype: Germline is not matched at one junction end, which may reflect a read error. The chain recombines TRBV19 with TRBJ2-7; D is possibly TRBD2 (6 bases). This CDR3 is built from 15 residues. Germline CDR1 and CDR2: LNHDA and SQIVND (reference sequence). CDR3 sequence: CVSSTRTGGSYEQYF. In DNA form, the CDR3 reads TGTGTCAGTAGTACCAGAACCGGGGGTTCCTACGAGCAGTACTTC.

This clonotype was seen ten or more times. CDR3 in DNA: TGTGCCAGCAGTACCCACTCCGGCGAAACTTCCAATTTGAACACTGAAGCTTTCTTT. It is translated as CASSTHSGETSNLNTEAFF. The V gene is TRBV6-1, the J gene TRBJ1-1, with unresolved D. CDR3 length: 19 amino acids. V was shortened by 5 bases and J by 0 bases, with 25 bases between the two germline ends. The germline V gene encodes CDR1 MNHNS and CDR2 SASEGT.

This clonotype was observed at least ten times. The gene calls are TRBV20-1 and TRBJ2-7; a weak D match, TRBD1 (6 bases). V was trimmed by 2 bases and J by 3 bases, leaving 14 bases between them. The CDR3 length is 14 residues. CDR1 and CDR2 (germline): DFQATT, SNEGSKA (reference sequence). This CDR3 is CSARSRDTHYEQYF. The CDR3 DNA sequence: TGCAGTGCTAGAAGCCGGGACACCCACTACGAGCAGTACTTC.